Listed below are T cell receptor beta chains from one sample, sequenced in a study of cytomegalovirus exposure and HLA in healthy donors. The protocol was immunoSEQ multiplex PCR, while the TCRdb copy is restricted to in-frame clones and leaves out a portion. Found here are about 160,000 clones, roughly 72% of them singletons; the top ten hold approximately 6.9%. The sample comprised PBMCs. These receptors were collected from a man aged 35 to 55 in good health and CMV-seropositive. The CDR3 runs from the conserved cysteine through the conserved F or W. Each record gives: clone size, D gene, V gene, J gene, CDR3 protein, CDR3 DNA. The D gene is left open where the match is weak. Size values are once, few and many counts, or a class for expanded clones, and some rows have none.

clone_size: -
d_call: -
v_call: TRBV5-4
j_call: TRBJ1-2
cdr3_aa: CASSLGPDYGYTF
cdr3_nt: TGTGCCAGCAGCTTGGGGCCCGACTATGGCTACACCTTC

clone_size: few
d_call: -
v_call: TRBV5-1
j_call: TRBJ1-4
cdr3_aa: CASSLAGTNEKLFF
cdr3_nt: TGCGCCAGCAGCTTGGCCGGGACTAATGAAAAACTGTTTTTT

clone_size: -
d_call: -
v_call: TRBV18
j_call: TRBJ1-2
cdr3_aa: CASSPREGGYYGYTF
cdr3_nt: TGTGCCAGCTCACCTCGGGAGGGCGGTTACTATGGCTACACCTTC

clone_size: -
d_call: -
v_call: TRBV9
j_call: TRBJ1-1
cdr3_aa: CASSVTPSAGNTEAFF
cdr3_nt: TGTGCCAGCAGCGTAACCCCTTCTGCGGGTAACACTGAAGCTTTCTTT

clone_size: -
d_call: TRBD1
v_call: TRBV19
j_call: TRBJ1-2
cdr3_aa: CASKRTGTGNDGYTF
cdr3_nt: TGTGCCAGTAAGAGAACGGGGACAGGCAATGATGGCTACACCTTC

clone_size: -
d_call: -
v_call: TRBV5-4
j_call: TRBJ1-6
cdr3_aa: CASSLGGGNNSPLHF
cdr3_nt: TGTGCCAGCAGCTTGGGGGGGGGTAATAATTCACCCCTCCACTTT

clone_size: few
d_call: -
v_call: TRBV7-8
j_call: TRBJ1-1
cdr3_aa: CASSLSQALLMNTEAFF
cdr3_nt: TGTGCCAGCAGCTTGTCCCAGGCTTTATTAATGAACACTGAAGCTTTCTTT

clone_size: once
d_call: -
v_call: TRBV4-2
j_call: TRBJ1-2
cdr3_aa: CASSQEENTRYGYTF
cdr3_nt: TGTGCCAGCAGCCAAGAGGAGAATACCCGCTATGGCTACACCTTC

clone_size: -
d_call: -
v_call: TRBV21-1
j_call: TRBJ1-1
cdr3_aa: CASRGWGQNTEAFF
cdr3_nt: TGTGCCAGCAGGGGGTGGGGGCAGAACACTGAAGCTTTCTTT

clone_size: -
d_call: -
v_call: TRBV9
j_call: TRBJ1-3
cdr3_aa: CASSPGVGNTIYF
cdr3_nt: TGTGCCAGCTCCCCAGGTGTCGGAAACACCATATATTTT

clone_size: -
d_call: -
v_call: TRBV5-6
j_call: TRBJ1-2
cdr3_aa: CASSPWGGTYGYTF
cdr3_nt: TGTGCCAGCAGCCCGTGGGGGGGGACCTATGGCTACACCTTC

clone_size: -
d_call: -
v_call: TRBV21-1
j_call: TRBJ1-5
cdr3_aa: CASKATGDGNQPQHF
cdr3_nt: TGTGCCAGCAAGGCGACAGGGGATGGCAATCAGCCCCAGCATTTT

clone_size: -
d_call: -
v_call: TRBV11-2
j_call: TRBJ1-3
cdr3_aa: CASSNNGNTIYF
cdr3_nt: TGTGCCAGCAGCAATAATGGAAACACCATATATTTT

clone_size: -
d_call: TRBD1
v_call: TRBV2
j_call: TRBJ2-1
cdr3_aa: CASSPQGWDEQFF
cdr3_nt: TGTGCCAGCAGTCCACAGGGGTGGGATGAGCAGTTCTTC

clone_size: few
d_call: -
v_call: TRBV9
j_call: TRBJ1-1
cdr3_aa: CASSVVGSAGAFF
cdr3_nt: TGTGCCAGCAGCGTAGTCGGCTCGGCGGGGGCTTTCTTT

clone_size: -
d_call: -
v_call: TRBV6-4
j_call: TRBJ2-1
cdr3_aa: CASSENGGPTEFF
cdr3_nt: TGTGCCAGCAGTGAAAATGGGGGCCCTACCGAGTTCTTC

clone_size: -
d_call: TRBD2
v_call: TRBV15
j_call: TRBJ2-3
cdr3_aa: CATSRGLAGGPIHTQYF
cdr3_nt: TGTGCCACCAGCAGGGGACTAGCGGGGGGTCCTATCCATACGCAGTATTTT

clone_size: -
d_call: -
v_call: TRBV7-2
j_call: TRBJ1-4
cdr3_aa: CASSLARGDEKLFF
cdr3_nt: TGTGCCAGCAGCTTAGCCCGAGGAGATGAAAAACTGTTTTTT

clone_size: -
d_call: TRBD1
v_call: TRBV29-1
j_call: TRBJ1-2
cdr3_aa: CSVLRGPSYGYTF
cdr3_nt: TGCAGCGTCCTCAGGGGGCCTAGCTATGGCTACACCTTC

clone_size: -
d_call: -
v_call: TRBV2
j_call: TRBJ1-1
cdr3_aa: CASSEKGLLLANTEAFF
cdr3_nt: TGTGCCAGCAGTGAAAAGGGGCTTTTGTTGGCGAACACTGAAGCTTTCTTT

clone_size: -
d_call: -
v_call: TRBV7-9
j_call: TRBJ1-3
cdr3_aa: CASSSDPTASSGNTIYF
cdr3_nt: TGTGCCAGCAGCTCTGACCCGACTGCGAGCTCTGGAAACACCATATATTTT

clone_size: -
d_call: -
v_call: TRBV5-5
j_call: TRBJ1-4
cdr3_aa: CASSLGRVFGEKLFF
cdr3_nt: TGTGCCAGCAGCTTGGGTCGGGTATTCGGTGAAAAACTGTTTTTT